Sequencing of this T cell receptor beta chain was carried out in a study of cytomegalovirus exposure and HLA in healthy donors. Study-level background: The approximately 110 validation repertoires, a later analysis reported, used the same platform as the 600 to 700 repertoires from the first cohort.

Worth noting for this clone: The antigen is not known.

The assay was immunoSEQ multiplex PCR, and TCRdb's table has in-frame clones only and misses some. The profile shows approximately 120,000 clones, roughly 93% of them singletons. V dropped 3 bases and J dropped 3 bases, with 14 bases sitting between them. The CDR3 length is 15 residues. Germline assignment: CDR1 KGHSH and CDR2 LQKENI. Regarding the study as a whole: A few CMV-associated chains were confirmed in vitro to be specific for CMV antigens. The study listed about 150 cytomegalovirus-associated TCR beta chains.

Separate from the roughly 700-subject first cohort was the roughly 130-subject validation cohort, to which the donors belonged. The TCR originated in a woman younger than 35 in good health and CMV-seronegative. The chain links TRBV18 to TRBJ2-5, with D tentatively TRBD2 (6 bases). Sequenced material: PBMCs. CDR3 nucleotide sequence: TGTGCCAGCTCACCCCCGGGAGCGTGGGAAGAGACCCAGTACTTC. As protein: CASSPPGAWEETQYF.